The 32 T cell receptor beta chains below all came from one sample that was sequenced in a study of T cells in Graves' hyperthyroidism and ophthalmopathy. The TCR beta CDR3 regions underwent amplification using RNA transcripts as the source. HTBI primers drove first-round RT-PCR of the TCR CDR3. One entry per CDR3 protein, called by TCRdb with MiXCR from the multiplex PCR reads. The table shows around 200,000 distinct CDR3 sequences, with around 18% occurring only once. Sequenced material: blood. The receptors derive from a man aged 40-50 years with Graves' hyperthyroidism.

This clonotype has ten or more counts. V is TRBV5-6 and J is TRBJ2-5; maybe TRBD2 (6 bases). Germline V gene sequence: CDR1 SGHDT, CDR2 YYEEEE. The CDR3 is 16 amino acids. Trimming took 1 base from V and 0 from J, leaving 13 bases between them. The CDR3 sequence: CASSLSAGSYQETQYF. CDR3 DNA: TGTGCCAGCAGCTTGTCAGCGGGCTCGTACCAAGAGACCCAGTACTTC.

The genes are TRBV5-8 and TRBJ2-1, with D possibly being TRBD2 (6 bases). CDR3 length equals 15 residues. V was cut by 2 bases and J by 7 bases, with 16 bases left in between. The germline CDR1 and CDR2 sequences are SGHTS and YDEGEE. CDR3 sequence reads: CASSFGTPRGNEQFF. In DNA, the CDR3 is TGTGCCAGCAGCTTCGGTACCCCCCGGGGGAATGAGCAGTTCTTC.

This clonotype has more than one count but fewer than ten. The rearrangement joins TRBV24-1 to TRBJ2-1, with D perhaps matching TRBD1 or TRBD2 (5 bases each). Germline V gene sequence: CDR1 KGHDR, CDR2 SFDVKD. This CDR3 has 14 amino acids. V shed 6 bases and J shed 2 bases, with 10 bases lying between them. The CDR3 DNA is TGTGCCACCAGTCGGCAGGGAGCCTACAATGAGCAGTTCTTC. It specifies CATSRQGAYNEQFF.

This clonotype was observed many times. This sequence joins TRBV7-3 and TRBJ2-3, with 13 bases aligning to TRBD2. The CDR3 totals 16 residues. The V gene end was trimmed by 5 bases and the J gene end by 4 bases; junction bases not matched to a gene: 6. The germline CDR1 and CDR2 sequences are SGHTA and FQGTGA. The CDR3 sequence is CASSLGTSGDADTQYF. CDR3 sequence (DNA): TGTGCCAGCAGCCTGGGGACTAGCGGGGATGCAGATACGCAGTATTTT.

This clonotype came up many times. The chain combines TRBV20-1 with TRBJ1-4; 7 bases are shared with TRBD1. CDR1 is DFQATT and CDR2 is SNEGSKA in the germline V gene (reference sequence). The V gene end was trimmed by 5 bases and the J gene end by 3 bases; junction bases not matched to a gene: 9. CDR3 length equals 15 residues. CDR3 region: CSARLSGTANEKLFF. The CDR3 DNA reads as TGCAGTGCTCGACTTTCAGGGACAGCTAATGAAAAACTGTTTTTT.

The genes are TRBV7-2 and TRBJ2-1; 7 bases map to TRBD2. The CDR3 contains 12 residues. Germline V gene lookup returns CDR1 SGHTA and CDR2 FQGNSA. V trimming: 4 bases; J trimming: 12 bases; junction bases outside the gene matches: 6. Here the CDR3 reads CASSSSGTWQFF. CDR3 DNA: TGTGCCAGCAGCTCGAGCGGGACGTGGCAGTTCTTC.

This clonotype was observed many times. The CDR3 loop is CASSPQVAGHYNEQFF. DNA of the CDR3: TGTGCCAGCTCACCTCAGGTAGCGGGCCACTACAATGAGCAGTTCTTC. V and J are TRBV27 and TRBJ2-1; 7 bases map to TRBD2. J was trimmed by 3 bases and V by 8 bases; bases with no gene match: 13. Germline V gene sequence: CDR1 MNHEY, CDR2 SMNVEV (reference sequence). This CDR3 region has 16 residues.

At least ten counts were recorded for this clonotype. The rearrangement links TRBV27 to TRBJ1-1; D remains unclear. V lost 0 bases and J 6 bases, leaving 8 bases between the germline ends. The CDR3 spans 13 residues. CDR1 and CDR2 (germline): MNHEY, SMNVEV (reference sequence). DNA of the CDR3: TGTGCCAGCAGTTTATCGAGAGTGGCTGAAGCTTTCTTT. It codes for CASSLSRVAEAFF.

The genes are TRBV7-2 and TRBJ2-1; TRBD2 agrees at 12 bases. The V gene end was trimmed by 4 bases and the J gene end by 6 bases; junction bases not matched to a gene: 10. This CDR3 is built from 17 residues. CDR1 and CDR2 (germline): SGHTA, FQGNSA. CDR3 loop: CASSWMLAGGSGNEQFF. CDR3 DNA sequence: TGTGCCAGCAGCTGGATGCTAGCGGGAGGGTCGGGCAATGAGCAGTTCTTC.

This clonotype showed up just a few times. The chain combines TRBV9 with TRBJ2-1; D assignment may be TRBD1 or TRBD2 (7 bases each). Trimming removed 4 bases at V and 2 bases at J, with 13 bases between. Germline V lookup: CDR1 SGDLS, CDR2 YYNGEE. The CDR3 contains 15 residues. In nucleotides, the CDR3 is TGTGCCAGCAGCTCCCAGGGGGGGGCCTACAATGAGCAGTTCTTC. It codes for CASSSQGGAYNEQFF.

Only a few counts were recorded for this clonotype. V gene TRBV7-9 combines with J gene TRBJ2-1; D might be TRBD1 (6 bases). Trimming left V 8 bases short and J 4 bases short, with 15 bases between. From germline, CDR1 is SEHNR and CDR2 FQNEAQ (reference sequence). The CDR3 has 14 amino acids. This CDR3 is CASCRTVPYNEQFF. CDR3 in DNA: TGTGCCAGCTGTAGGACAGTACCTTACAATGAGCAGTTCTTC.

The sample holds a few counts of this clonotype. The chain is built from TRBV6-1 and TRBJ1-1; TRBD1 is a possible D gene (6 bases). CDR3 size: 14 residues. Trimming pared 7 bases from V and 0 bases from J, leaving 12 bases between. Looked up from germline, CDR1 is MNHNS and CDR2 is SASEGT. The CDR3 region is CASTKGGLNTEAFF. CDR3 DNA sequence: TGTGCCAGCACCAAAGGGGGTTTGAACACTGAAGCTTTCTTT.

There are many counts of this clonotype. The rearrangement links TRBV30 to TRBJ2-4; no clear D gene. This CDR3 comprises 13 residues. Trimming left V 2 bases short and J 2 bases short, with 7 bases between. The germline V gene has CDR1 GTSNPN and CDR2 SVGIG (reference sequence). The CDR3 loop is CAWSPGPKNIQYF. In DNA form, the CDR3 reads TGTGCCTGGAGTCCAGGTCCCAAAAACATTCAGTACTTC. The full variable domain, in which reference TRBV30 and TRBJ2-4 provide the parts outside the CDR3, is SQTIHQWPATLVQPVGSPLSLECTVEGTSNPNLYWYRQAAGRGLQLLFYSVGIGQISSEVPQNLSASRPQDRQFILSSKKLLLSDSGFYLCAWSPGPKNIQYFGAGTRLSVL.

The chain combines TRBV12-3 or TRBV12-4 with TRBJ2-1; TRBD2 aligns across 9 bases. This CDR3 has 15 amino acids. V trimming: 5 bases; J trimming: 7 bases; junction bases outside the gene matches: 9. This CDR3 reads CASSPFGSGRNEQFF. The CDR3 DNA sequence: TGTGCCAGCAGTCCCTTCGGGAGCGGGAGGAATGAGCAGTTCTTC.

This clonotype was seen ten or more times. The chain recombines TRBV11-2 with TRBJ2-7, with TRBD1 identical over 8 bases. CDR1 and CDR2 from the germline V gene are SGHAT and FQNNGV. CDR3 length equals 15 residues. V shed 5 bases and J 4 bases; nucleotides not matched to a gene: 10. The CDR3: CASSKGQGTTYEQYF. The CDR3 region has the DNA TGTGCCAGCAGCAAAGGACAGGGAACAACATACGAGCAGTACTTC.

This chain links TRBV11-1 with TRBJ2-7, with 8 bases lining up with TRBD1. This CDR3 comprises 16 residues. J was trimmed by 1 base and V by 0 bases; bases with no gene match: 5. Germline CDR1 and CDR2: SGHAT and FQDESV (reference sequence). The CDR3 protein is CASSLAQGARSYEQYF. The CDR3, as DNA: TGTGCCAGCAGCTTAGCCCAGGGGGCAAGATCCTACGAGCAGTACTTC.

This clonotype was found many times. This sequence joins TRBV12-3 or TRBV12-4 and TRBJ1-4; 8 bases line up with TRBD1. Trimming took 6 bases from V and 4 from J; bases not matched to a gene: 7. The CDR3 has 15 amino acids. The CDR3 sequence is CASSLTGANNEKLFF. The CDR3 bases are TGTGCCAGCAGCTTGACAGGGGCGAATAATGAAAAACTGTTTTTT.

This clonotype was counted at least ten times. The chain has TRBV5-8 and TRBJ1-1; 7 positions match TRBD1. Unmatched junction bases numbered 5, after V lost 6 bases and J lost 0 bases. This CDR3 comprises 14 residues. Germline V gives CDR1 SGHTS, CDR2 YDEGEE. This chain's CDR3 is CASTRTGLNTEAFF. The CDR3 nucleotides are TGTGCCAGCACCCGGACAGGACTGAACACTGAAGCTTTCTTT. The full variable domain, its missing parts supplied by reference TRBV5-8 and TRBJ1-1, is EAGVTQSPTHLIKTRGQQATLRCSPISGHTSVYWYQQALGLGLQFLLWYDEGEERNRGNFPPRFSGRQFPNYSSELNVNALELEDSALYLCASTRTGLNTEAFFGQGTRLTVV.

This clonotype showed up many times. The chain recombines TRBV5-6 with TRBJ1-1; no reliable D call. Germline V gene sequence: CDR1 SGHDT, CDR2 YYEEEE. This CDR3 comprises 14 residues. Trimming removed 3 bases from V and 0 bases from J, with 9 bases in between. CDR3 DNA sequence: TGTGCCAGCAGCTCCTCGGGCATGAACACTGAAGCTTTCTTT. This codes for CASSSSGMNTEAFF.

This clonotype was picked up many times. The chain is built from TRBV3-1 and TRBJ2-2, with a possible D match to TRBD1 (6 bases). The CDR3 sequence is 16 residues long. CDR1 and CDR2 from the germline V gene are LGHDT and YNNKEL (reference sequence). The V end lost 2 bases, the J end lost 3 bases, and 13 bases lay between the germline ends. This CDR3 reads CASSQSPQGDTGELFF. CDR3 bases: TGTGCCAGCAGCCAAAGCCCACAGGGAGACACCGGGGAGCTGTTTTTT.

This clonotype was found a few times. J is TRBJ1-6 and V is TRBV5-1; D unresolved. CDR3 length: 14 amino acids. Germline V gene sequence: CDR1 SGHRS, CDR2 YFSETQ. V was shortened by 0 bases and J by 5 bases, with 6 bases between the two germline ends. The CDR3 bases are TGCGCCAGCAGCTTGGGGGAGAATAATTCACCCCTCCACTTT. Amino acid sequence: CASSLGENNSPLHF.

This clonotype occurred many times. This chain joins TRBV7-2 and TRBJ2-3; D is possibly TRBD2 (6 bases). Trimming left V 5 bases short and J 0 bases short, with 18 bases between. This CDR3 comprises 17 residues. Looked up from germline, CDR1 is SGHTA and CDR2 is FQGNSA. The CDR3 region has the DNA TGTGCCAGCAGCACCACAGCGGTAGCGGCTAGCACAGATACGCAGTATTTT. Translating gives CASSTTAVAASTDTQYF.

This clonotype was observed at least ten times. This chain connects TRBV30 to TRBJ1-5; 9 positions agree with TRBD1. This CDR3 is 14 amino acids long. V gave up 2 bases and J gave up 7 bases; unmatched junction bases: 6. From germline, CDR1 is GTSNPN and CDR2 SVGIG (reference sequence). CDR3 loop: CAWSPGTGKQPQHF. The CDR3 DNA reads as TGTGCCTGGAGTCCCGGGACAGGGAAACAGCCCCAGCATTTT.

The table lists this clonotype with a few counts. CDR3 residues: CATQQGIYGYTF. DNA for the CDR3: TGTGCCACCCAGCAGGGGATCTATGGCTACACCTTC. V usage is TRBV6-1 and J usage is TRBJ1-2, with D perhaps TRBD1 (6 bases). With 10 bases removed from V and 4 bases from J, the gap between germline ends came to 13 bases. Germline V CDR1 and CDR2: MNHNS, SASEGT. The CDR3 runs to 12 residues.

This clonotype was counted many times. CDR3 amino acids: CASSLGQLNSPLHF. CDR3 coding DNA: TGTGCCAGCAGCTTGGGACAGCTTAATTCACCCCTCCACTTT. The chain employs TRBV7-9 and TRBJ1-6; 7 positions match TRBD1. This CDR3 spans 14 amino acids. CDR1 is SEHNR, CDR2 FQNEAQ, per germline (reference sequence). V shed 3 bases, J shed 6 bases, and the junction held 2 bases outside the gene matches.

A single count supports this clonotype. The CDR3 does not end in the conserved phenylalanine or tryptophan, so this is likely a read error. The rearrangement uses TRBV20-1 and TRBJ2-1; TRBD1 is a possible D gene (5 bases). Per the germline V gene, CDR1 is DFQATT and CDR2 is SNEGSKA (reference sequence). V gave up 0 bases and J gave up 4 bases, with 16 bases separating them. This CDR3 spans 16 amino acids. For the CDR3, the DNA is TGCAGTGCTAGAGATCATGAAAGGGGCTGGTACAATGAGCAGTTCATC. The encoded protein is CSARDHERGWYNEQFI.

This clonotype was counted ten times or more. The chain employs TRBV7-6 and TRBJ2-5; TRBD2 aligns across 10 bases. Losses at the gene ends were 5 bases for V and 5 bases for J; bases not matched to a gene: 8. CDR1 and CDR2 (germline): SGHVS, FNYEAQ. This CDR3 is 15 amino acids long. DNA of the CDR3: TGTGCCAGCAGCACCTATAGCGGGGGGACTGAGACCCAGTACTTC. Translation gives CASSTYSGGTETQYF.

This clonotype appeared many times. The chain combines TRBV5-1 with TRBJ2-1; 9 bases fit TRBD1. This CDR3 spans 15 amino acids. Germline CDR1 and CDR2: SGHRS and YFSETQ. V was clipped by 0 bases and J by 9 bases; unmatched bases: 7. In DNA form, the CDR3 reads TGCGCCAGCAGCTTGGGAGACAGGGGGAGTGGTGAGCAGTTCTTC. Amino acid sequence: CASSLGDRGSGEQFF.

This chain uses TRBV4-1 with TRBJ1-5; maybe TRBD1 (5 bases). V shed 3 bases and J shed 3 bases, with 12 bases lying between them. CDR3 length: 15 amino acids. CDR1 and CDR2 (germline): MGHRA, YSYEKL. The CDR3 DNA sequence: TGCGCCAGCAGCCAGGCGTCCAGGGCCAATCAGCCCCAGCATTTT. Its protein product is CASSQASRANQPQHF.

This clonotype was observed once. A single base separates this from a much larger clone, so it may be a read error. The chain has TRBV28 and TRBJ2-1; tentative D call: TRBD1 (5 bases). This CDR3 spans 13 amino acids. The germline V gene encodes CDR1 MDHEN and CDR2 SYDVKM. The CDR3 is CASSFNMDNEQLF. DNA for the CDR3: TGTGCCAGCAGTTTCAACATGGACAATGAGCAGCTCTTC.

In this sample, this clonotype turned up many times. V and J are TRBV5-6 and TRBJ2-3; 7 nucleotides line up with TRBD2. CDR1 SGHDT and CDR2 YYEEEE come from the germline V gene. CDR3 length equals 16 residues. V trimming: 1 base; J trimming: 2 bases; junction bases outside the gene matches: 7. CDR3 in amino acids: CASSLSRGLNTDTQYF. The CDR3 DNA follows: TGTGCCAGCAGCTTGAGTAGGGGACTAAACACAGATACGCAGTATTTT.

This clonotype was observed many times. An end of the junction differs from the germline gene, which may be a read error. The V call is TRBV28, the J call TRBJ1-5, with D possibly being TRBD1 (5 bases). Germline V gives CDR1 MDHEN, CDR2 SYDVKM. CDR3 length: 16 residues. The DNA of the CDR3 is TGTGCCAGCAGCTTATGGGTGGCGGGGACGGGTCAGCCCCAGCATTTT. It translates to CASSLWVAGTGQPQHF.